The 10 T cell receptor beta chains reported below all come from one sample, sequenced in a study of blood T cell repertoires in COVID-19. Clones were read by immunoSEQ multiplex PCR, and TCRdb kept only the in-frame ones, dropping some. The sample has tens of thousands of clones; about nine tenths are singletons. Sequencing was carried out using peripheral blood. The receptor set was obtained from a woman aged 80 or over with COVID-19, enrolled during active disease.

The rearrangement links TRBV2 to TRBJ2-1; D gene uncertain. Between the trimmed V and J ends, which lost 6 bases and 0 bases, there was a span of 9 bases. The CDR3 has 14 amino acids. Looked up from germline, CDR1 is SNHLY and CDR2 is FYNNEI. The CDR3 sequence: CASSPLSSYNEQFF. The CDR3 DNA is TGTGCCAGCAGCCCCCTTTCCTCCTACAATGAGCAGTTCTTC.

V is TRBV7-2 and J is TRBJ2-1; D not resolved. The length of the CDR3 is 15 residues. Germline lookup yields CDR1 SGHTA and CDR2 FQGNSA. V was clipped by 3 bases and J by 6 bases, with 15 bases between them. The CDR3 spells CASSFPQAASNEQFF. Written as DNA, the CDR3 is TGTGCCAGCAGCTTTCCACAAGCAGCTAGCAATGAGCAGTTCTTC.

This clone was recorded once. The chain employs TRBV6-5 and TRBJ1-2, with D unclear. CDR1 and CDR2 from the germline V gene are MNHEY and SVGAGI. The length of the CDR3 is 15 residues. V was pared by 0 bases and J by 8 bases, with 16 bases between. The chain's CDR3 is CASSYSVRTEGGYTF. The CDR3 coding sequence is TGTGCCAGCAGTTACTCGGTTAGGACGGAGGGAGGCTACACCTTC.

This chain uses TRBV3-1 (or the pseudogene TRBV3-2) with TRBJ2-7, with D tentatively TRBD1 (6 bases). CDR3 length: 12 amino acids. Germline V lookup: CDR1 LGHDT, CDR2 YNNKEL (reference sequence). V was clipped by 3 bases and J by 6 bases, with 9 bases between them. CDR3 loop: CASSHTGTEQYF. The CDR3 nucleotides read TGTGCCAGCAGCCATACAGGGACCGAGCAGTACTTC.

This clone has just a few counts. This rearrangement joins TRBV15 to TRBJ1-4; 8 nucleotides align to TRBD1. The J segment lost 7 bases and the V segment lost 2 bases, leaving 9 bases of the junction unmatched. From germline, CDR1 is LNHNV and CDR2 YYDKDF (reference sequence). The CDR3 has 16 residues. The CDR3: CATSRHPGGRSEKLFF. CDR3 nucleotides: TGTGCCACCAGCAGACATCCAGGGGGCCGGAGTGAAAAACTGTTTTTT. Drawing the rest from reference TRBV15 and TRBJ1-4, the complete variable domain is DAMVIQNPRYQVTQFGKPVTLSCSQTLNHNVMYWYQQKSSQAPKLLFHYYDKDFNNEADTPDNFQSRRPNTSFCFLDIRSPGLGDTAMYLCATSRHPGGRSEKLFFGSGTQLSVL.

V gene TRBV1 combines with J gene TRBJ2-1; the table calls TRBD1, which could not be checked here. TRBV1 corresponds to a pseudogene. CDR3 size: 15 residues. The CDR3 bases are TGCACCAGCAACGGTGCCGGGACAGGGACCAATGAGCAGTTCTTC. This translates into CTSNGAGTGTNEQFF.

The V gene is TRBV10-3, the J gene TRBJ2-1; a weak D match, TRBD2 (6 bases). This CDR3 is 15 amino acids long. From germline, CDR1 is ENHRY and CDR2 SYGVKD. With 0 bases removed from V and 5 bases from J, the gap between germline ends came to 11 bases. CDR3 in DNA: TGTGCCATCAGTGAGTCGTCGGGAGTGCACAATGAGCAGTTCTTC. This encodes CAISESSGVHNEQFF.

The CDR3 is CASSLRKGSAGGPTDTQYF. The CDR3 DNA is TGTGCCAGCAGCCTCCGAAAGGGGTCAGCGGGGGGACCCACAGATACGCAGTATTTT. The V call is TRBV14, the J call TRBJ2-3; 9 bases agree with TRBD2. Germline V gene sequence: CDR1 SGHDN, CDR2 FVKESK. Unmatched junction bases numbered 16, after V lost 4 bases and J lost 2 bases. CDR3 length: 19 amino acids. The entire variable domain, with the rest obtained from reference TRBV14 and TRBJ2-3, is as follows: EAGVTQFPSHSVIEKGQTVTLRCDPISGHDNLYWYRRVMGKEIKFLLHFVKESKQDESGMPNNRFLAERTGGTYSTLKVQPAELEDSGVYFCASSLRKGSAGGPTDTQYFGPGTRLTVL.

This clone showed up just once. The genes are TRBV5-1 and TRBJ1-2; D gene ambiguous. The CDR3 contains 13 residues. CDR1 is SGHRS and CDR2 is YFSETQ in the germline V gene. Between the trimmed V and J ends, which lost 0 bases and 8 bases, there was a span of 11 bases. CDR3 sequence (DNA): TGCGCCAGCAGCTTGGATCCAGGCGGGGGCTACACCTTC. Encoded protein: CASSLDPGGGYTF.

The V gene is TRBV25-1, the J gene TRBJ1-2, with a weak D call TRBD1 (6 bases). The CDR3 consists of 14 residues. Trimming took 4 bases from V and 5 from J, leaving 14 bases between them. Germline assignment: CDR1 MGHDK and CDR2 SYGVNS. DNA for the CDR3: TGTGCCAGCAGTGTATTTGGACAGAGTTATGGCTACACCTTC. It is translated as CASSVFGQSYGYTF.